This T cell receptor (beta chain) was found in a study of cytomegalovirus exposure and HLA in healthy donors. Study-level results: Later work found most CMV-associated TCR beta chains apparently HLA-restricted. Earlier results showed most TCR beta V segments being productive about 87% or about 30% of the time. Further analysis was carried out later, and it showed several of the most significant clusters appearing linked to common viral pathogens.

In the case of this clone: Its cognate antigen is unknown.

The PCR made use of 60 Vbeta and 13 Jbeta primers. Method: immunoSEQ multiplex PCR; TCRdb's copy keeps in-frame clones and lacks some. The repertoire holds more than 90,000 clones, with around four fifths as singletons. Sequenced: PBMCs. The TCR originated in a woman in her fifties or sixties in good health and CMV-seronegative.

CDR3 nucleotides: TGCGCCAGCAGAGGGCCCTCGGGGTCCGACGGGGATACGCAGTATTTT. The encoded protein is CASRGPSGSDGDTQYF. The chain employs TRBV5-1 and TRBJ2-3; weak D call: TRBD2 (5 bases). The V end was cut by 5 bases, the J end by 6 bases, with 22 bases between. The germline V gene encodes CDR1 SGHRS and CDR2 YFSETQ. The CDR3 runs to 16 residues. Full variable domain (outside the CDR3, taken from reference TRBV5-1 and TRBJ2-3): KAGVTQTPRYLIKTRGQQVTLSCSPISGHRSVSWYQQTPGQGLQFLFEYFSETQRNKGNFPGRFSGRQFSNSRSEMNVSTLELGDSALYLCASRGPSGSDGDTQYFGPGTRLTVL.